A selection of T cell receptor beta chains follows, all from one sample in a study of T-cell reconstitution after alpha-beta-depleted transplantation in children. TCRdb passed the PCR reads through MiXCR, listing each CDR3 protein once. The repertoire holds about 420,000 distinct CDR3 sequences, with approximately 11% as singletons. The sequenced sample was PBMCs from the stem cell graft donor, obtained from the stem cell graft. The receptors come from a human donor who donated a stem cell graft to a child with acute myeloid leukemia. Both conserved end residues are part of each CDR3. Fields, in order: V gene, J gene, D gene, clone size, CDR3 DNA, CDR3 protein. D genes are given only for firm matches. Some rows mark clone size as missing; the rest say once, few, many or name a class of expanded clone.

v_gene: TRBV20-1; j_gene: TRBJ2-5; d_gene: .; abundance: many; CDR3nt: TGCAGTGCTAGAGATCAATCGGAGACCCAGTACTTC; CDR3aa: CSARDQSETQYF
v_gene: TRBV9; j_gene: TRBJ2-2; d_gene: .; abundance: few; CDR3nt: TGTGCCAGCAGCCCCGAGCAGAACACCGGGGAGCTGTTTTTT; CDR3aa: CASSPEQNTGELFF
v_gene: TRBV5-1; j_gene: TRBJ1-4; d_gene: .; abundance: many; CDR3nt: TGCGCCAGCAGTTTCGGGTCAAATGAAAAACTGTTTTTT; CDR3aa: CASSFGSNEKLFF
v_gene: TRBV12-3/TRBV12-4; j_gene: TRBJ2-5; d_gene: .; abundance: many; CDR3nt: TGTGCCAGCAGTTTATTCGGGGAAGGGATAGAGACCCAGTACTTC; CDR3aa: CASSLFGEGIETQYF
v_gene: TRBV4-2; j_gene: TRBJ1-5; d_gene: TRBD1; abundance: .; CDR3nt: TGTGCCGGCAGCCTAGACAGGGTTGGTCAGCCCCAGCATTTT; CDR3aa: CAGSLDRVGQPQHF
v_gene: TRBV27; j_gene: TRBJ1-2; d_gene: TRBD1; abundance: .; CDR3nt: TGTGCCAGCCCCCGGGACAGGGGTAGATTAGGGGGCTATGGCTACACCTTC; CDR3aa: CASPRDRGRLGGYGYTF
v_gene: TRBV5-1; j_gene: TRBJ1-4; d_gene: TRBD1; abundance: few; CDR3nt: TGCGCCAGCAGCGGGACAGGGGGCGTTCAACATGAAAAACTGTTTTTT; CDR3aa: CASSGTGGVQHEKLFF
v_gene: TRBV5-1; j_gene: TRBJ2-2; d_gene: TRBD2; abundance: many; CDR3nt: TGCGCCAGCAGCTCACTAGCGGGGGCTCAGACCGGGGAGCTGTTTTTT; CDR3aa: CASSSLAGAQTGELFF
v_gene: TRBV20-1; j_gene: TRBJ2-1; d_gene: TRBD2; abundance: few; CDR3nt: TGCAGTGCTAAACTAGCGGGAGGGCCTGGGGAGCAGTTCTTC; CDR3aa: CSAKLAGGPGEQFF
v_gene: TRBV5-1; j_gene: TRBJ2-2; d_gene: .; abundance: .; CDR3nt: TGCGCCAGCAGCTTGAGCCAGGGGATAGGGGAGCTGTTTTTT; CDR3aa: CASSLSQGIGELFF
v_gene: TRBV20-1; j_gene: TRBJ2-2; d_gene: TRBD1; abundance: many; CDR3nt: TGCAGTGCGAAGACAGGGGGGGTGCTGTTTTTT; CDR3aa: CSAKTGGVLFF
v_gene: TRBV7-9; j_gene: TRBJ1-5; d_gene: TRBD1; abundance: few; CDR3nt: TGTGCCAGCAGCTTAACTTTTGGGACAGGGGCGGATCAGCCCCAGCATTTT; CDR3aa: CASSLTFGTGADQPQHF
v_gene: TRBV7-9; j_gene: TRBJ1-3; d_gene: TRBD1; abundance: .; CDR3nt: TGTGCCAGCAGCTTTCCGTACCGGGACAGGTCTGGAAACACCATATATTTT; CDR3aa: CASSFPYRDRSGNTIYF
v_gene: TRBV20-1; j_gene: TRBJ2-7; d_gene: .; abundance: few; CDR3nt: TGCAGTGCCTCCCTCGACGGCGGGTACGAGCAGTACTTC; CDR3aa: CSASLDGGYEQYF
v_gene: TRBV20-1; j_gene: TRBJ1-1; d_gene: TRBD1; abundance: few; CDR3nt: TGCAGTGCTAGTGCAAGGACAGGAGCCGGTCCTGAAGCTTTCTTT; CDR3aa: CSASARTGAGPEAFF
v_gene: TRBV29-1; j_gene: TRBJ2-5; d_gene: .; abundance: many; CDR3nt: TGCAGCGTTGCGTGGGAGGACCAAGAGACCCAGTACTTC; CDR3aa: CSVAWEDQETQYF
v_gene: TRBV27; j_gene: TRBJ1-2; d_gene: .; abundance: many; CDR3nt: TGTGCCAGCAGTTTTGGAGCTAACTATGGCTACACCTTC; CDR3aa: CASSFGANYGYTF
v_gene: TRBV7-9; j_gene: TRBJ2-2; d_gene: TRBD1; abundance: few; CDR3nt: TGTGCCAGCAGCTGGACAGGGGCCGGGGAGCTGTTTTTT; CDR3aa: CASSWTGAGELFF
v_gene: TRBV12-3/TRBV12-4; j_gene: TRBJ1-6; d_gene: .; abundance: .; CDR3nt: TGTGCCAGCAGTTTAGACGGGGGGACACCCCTCCACTTT; CDR3aa: CASSLDGGTPLHF
v_gene: TRBV20-1; j_gene: TRBJ1-2; d_gene: .; abundance: few; CDR3nt: TGCAGTGCTAGCACCGGGCGGAACTATGGCTACACCTTC; CDR3aa: CSASTGRNYGYTF
v_gene: TRBV7-8; j_gene: TRBJ2-3; d_gene: .; abundance: many; CDR3nt: TGTGCCAGCAGCTTAGATCGTCCCTCGGATACGCAGTATTTT; CDR3aa: CASSLDRPSDTQYF
v_gene: TRBV20-1; j_gene: TRBJ2-7; d_gene: TRBD2; abundance: many; CDR3nt: TGCAGTGCTGCCCGGACTAGCGGGGACTACGAGCAGTACTTC; CDR3aa: CSAARTSGDYEQYF
v_gene: TRBV9; j_gene: TRBJ1-2; d_gene: .; abundance: few; CDR3nt: TGTGCCAGCAGCGTAGGGGGAGTTTGGGATGGCTACACCTTC; CDR3aa: CASSVGGVWDGYTF
v_gene: TRBV6-2/TRBV6-3; j_gene: TRBJ2-1; d_gene: TRBD2; abundance: .; CDR3nt: TGTGCCAGCAGTTATGGGGCTAGCGGGAGTTACAATGAGCAGTTCTTC; CDR3aa: CASSYGASGSYNEQFF
v_gene: TRBV5-1; j_gene: TRBJ2-3; d_gene: .; abundance: .; CDR3nt: TGCGCCAGCAGCTTGATGTCCGTGGGCACAGATACGCAGTATTTT; CDR3aa: CASSLMSVGTDTQYF
v_gene: TRBV5-1; j_gene: TRBJ2-7; d_gene: .; abundance: .; CDR3nt: TGCGCCAGCAGCTGGAGGACGGACTACGAGCAGTACTTC; CDR3aa: CASSWRTDYEQYF
v_gene: TRBV12-3/TRBV12-4; j_gene: TRBJ2-3; d_gene: TRBD2; abundance: many; CDR3nt: TGTGCCAGCAGTTTTTTGGCTAGCGGGGTGGATACGCAGTATTTT; CDR3aa: CASSFLASGVDTQYF
v_gene: TRBV6-1; j_gene: TRBJ2-6; d_gene: .; abundance: few; CDR3nt: TGTGCCAGCAGTGAAACAGTAGCGCTTAGCTCTGGGGCCAACGTCCTGACTTTC; CDR3aa: CASSETVALSSGANVLTF
v_gene: TRBV6-1; j_gene: TRBJ2-1; d_gene: .; abundance: .; CDR3nt: TGTGCCAGCAGTGAATTAGACAGATACAATGAGCAGTTCTTC; CDR3aa: CASSELDRYNEQFF
v_gene: TRBV20-1; j_gene: TRBJ1-2; d_gene: .; abundance: .; CDR3nt: TGCAGTGCCACGGGGGGCGAAGATGGCTACACCTTC; CDR3aa: CSATGGEDGYTF
v_gene: TRBV5-1; j_gene: TRBJ2-3; d_gene: .; abundance: few; CDR3nt: TGCGCCAGCAGCTTCTCCAGGGAAGATATGAGAAGCACAGATACGCAGTATTTT; CDR3aa: CASSFSREDMRSTDTQYF
v_gene: TRBV9; j_gene: TRBJ2-1; d_gene: .; abundance: few; CDR3nt: TGTGCCAGCAGCGTCCTTACCGAGGTGGCAGGGCCCTACAATGAGCAGTTCTTC; CDR3aa: CASSVLTEVAGPYNEQFF
v_gene: TRBV7-2; j_gene: TRBJ1-3; d_gene: .; abundance: few; CDR3nt: TGTGCCAGCAGCTTAGTCGGGGCGAGGGCTGGAAACACCATATATTTT; CDR3aa: CASSLVGARAGNTIYF
v_gene: TRBV29-1; j_gene: TRBJ2-5; d_gene: TRBD2; abundance: few; CDR3nt: TGCAGCACAAGACTAGCGGGATACCAAGAGACCCAGTACTTC; CDR3aa: CSTRLAGYQETQYF
v_gene: TRBV7-9; j_gene: TRBJ2-1; d_gene: TRBD1; abundance: .; CDR3nt: TGTGCCAGCAGCTTAGATTGGGACAGGGGCGATGAGCAGTTCTTC; CDR3aa: CASSLDWDRGDEQFF
v_gene: TRBV11-2; j_gene: TRBJ2-1; d_gene: TRBD2; abundance: few; CDR3nt: TGTGCCAGCAGCATCACTGCGTCGGGGGGGGGCAGGAAGCATGAGCAGTTCTTC; CDR3aa: CASSITASGGGRKHEQFF
v_gene: TRBV5-1; j_gene: TRBJ2-3; d_gene: .; abundance: .; CDR3nt: TGCGCCAGCAGCTTGTGGGGGCTCCCAGATACGCAGTATTTT; CDR3aa: CASSLWGLPDTQYF
v_gene: TRBV10-3; j_gene: TRBJ2-3; d_gene: TRBD2; abundance: .; CDR3nt: TGTGCCATCAGTGTGACTAGCGGGAATGTAGATACGCAGTATTTT; CDR3aa: CAISVTSGNVDTQYF
v_gene: TRBV11-2; j_gene: TRBJ1-2; d_gene: .; abundance: few; CDR3nt: TGTGCCAGCAGCTTAGACTTGCGCTTCGGCAGGGAGATTGGGTACTATGGCTACACCTTC; CDR3aa: CASSLDLRFGREIGYYGYTF
v_gene: TRBV12-3/TRBV12-4; j_gene: TRBJ2-2; d_gene: .; abundance: few; CDR3nt: TGTGCCAGCGGATCTTGGGGGCGGAACACCGGGGAGCTGTTTTTT; CDR3aa: CASGSWGRNTGELFF
v_gene: TRBV20-1; j_gene: TRBJ1-2; d_gene: .; abundance: .; CDR3nt: TGCAGTGCTACAAGAATGGGGGTTAACTATGGCTACACCTTC; CDR3aa: CSATRMGVNYGYTF
v_gene: TRBV7-3; j_gene: TRBJ2-1; d_gene: .; abundance: .; CDR3nt: TGTGCCAGCAGCTTACGGGTGGGGCAGATCAATGAGCAGTTCTTC; CDR3aa: CASSLRVGQINEQFF
v_gene: TRBV19; j_gene: TRBJ2-2; d_gene: TRBD1; abundance: few; CDR3nt: TGTGCCAGTAGTATATATCGAGGGGGCCGTTCCGGGGAGCTGTTTTTT; CDR3aa: CASSIYRGGRSGELFF
v_gene: TRBV11-2; j_gene: TRBJ2-5; d_gene: TRBD2; abundance: .; CDR3nt: TGTGCCAGCAGCACCCAGCGGGGGGCTCGGGAGACCCAGTACTTC; CDR3aa: CASSTQRGARETQYF
v_gene: TRBV5-1; j_gene: TRBJ2-7; d_gene: .; abundance: .; CDR3nt: TGCGCCAGCAGCTTGGTCGCGGGACCACAGGGCGAGCAGTACTTC; CDR3aa: CASSLVAGPQGEQYF
v_gene: TRBV12-3/TRBV12-4; j_gene: TRBJ2-3; d_gene: TRBD1; abundance: .; CDR3nt: TGTGCCAGCAGACCTACAGGGGGCGGGCAGTATTTT; CDR3aa: CASRPTGGGQYF
v_gene: TRBV29-1; j_gene: TRBJ2-7; d_gene: .; abundance: many; CDR3nt: TGCAGCGTTGAAGTCTCGGGCAGAGCCTACGAGCAGTACTTC; CDR3aa: CSVEVSGRAYEQYF
v_gene: TRBV10-3; j_gene: TRBJ2-3; d_gene: .; abundance: few; CDR3nt: TGTGCCATCAGTTCCGAAGATACGCAGTATTTT; CDR3aa: CAISSEDTQYF
v_gene: TRBV6-1; j_gene: TRBJ2-7; d_gene: TRBD2; abundance: few; CDR3nt: TGTGCCAGCAACTTCCGACTAGCGGGGACGGACGAGCAGTACTTC; CDR3aa: CASNFRLAGTDEQYF
v_gene: TRBV4-1; j_gene: TRBJ2-3; d_gene: .; abundance: many; CDR3nt: TGCGCCAGCAGCCCACGCGGAGCGGGTGGCACAGATACGCAGTATTTT; CDR3aa: CASSPRGAGGTDTQYF